This TCR beta chain appears in the sequencing data of a study of blood T cell repertoires in COVID-19 (dated by TCRdb to about 2020). Background for the entire study: Collaborator samples came from the United States, Italy and Spain and covered acute and convalescent phases of COVID-19. The material from the prospective study consisted of cDNA or gDNA derived from T cells, B-cell-depleted T cells, or PBMCs. The dataset comprised deeply sampled blood TCRbeta repertoires from subjects exposed to, actively infected with, or recovered from COVID-19. The repertoires were released in a freely available public database meant as a resource for research on the immune response to SARS-CoV-2. The samples were drawn from two sources: the first 160 participants of the ongoing ImmuneRACE study, and over 1,000 subjects contributed by 6 global collaborators. A de-identified subject ID, COVID-19 status, age in years and sex were almost always included in the sample metadata. Where available, HLA class I and class II types were taken from metadata supplied by the sample provider and were not determined by assay-based typing. Results the study describes overall, beyond this receptor: How much clinical and demographic metadata was included differed by source and by participant, and the metadata was provided uncurated.

The collaborating institutions used their own protocols to collect whole blood in K2EDTA tubes. For TCRbeta analysis, collaborator samples were shipped as frozen whole blood, as isolated PBMCs, or as DNA extracted from either sample type. The immunoSEQ Assay, a bias-controlled multiplex PCR, was used to amplify TCRbeta CDR3 regions from genomic DNA. The original methods were these. The number of nucleated cells in each sample was estimated from the amplification of reference gene primers within the assay. To quantify the absolute abundance of each unique TCRbeta CDR3 rearrangement, sequence reads were collapsed and filtered. For each sample, productive Simpson clonality was calculated by taking the square root of Simpson's diversity index across productive rearrangements. The source is immuneACCESS, and TCRdb retained only in-frame sequences with V and J called. Part of the clones is not carried over; for the studies checked, unresolved V genes explain less than half of this, and the remainder is unexplained. That table gives V, J and clone size, and the DNA gave D and trimming. This sample gives roughly 97,000 clones in total; 90% of them show up just once. The top ten hold 1.7% of the sample.

About this clone itself: It lacks a known antigen. Base-call qualities are not available, and no considerably larger clone is one nucleotide away.

V is clipped by 5 bases and J by 0 bases, and the sequence between their germline boundaries is 12 bases long. Counted from cysteine to phenylalanine, this CDR3 has 15 amino acids. This entry keeps only the CDR3 DNA: 45 bases, framed from base 1. The germline V gene encodes CDR1 WSHSY and CDR2 SAAADI. This receptor was taken from a man in his sixties with acute or convalescent COVID-19. Recombination joined TRBV10-2 with TRBJ2-3; the D gene is possibly TRBD2, with 6 bases matching. The sequencing input was peripheral blood. The CDR3 amino acid sequence is: CASSPLAESTDTQYF. The DNA sequence reads TGCGCCAGCAGTCCACTAGCAGAGAGCACAGATACGCAGTATTTT.